A selection of T cell receptor beta chains follows, all from one sample in a study of T cells after yellow fever vaccination. TCRdb re-analysed the 5' RACE reads in MiXCR, keeping a single row per CDR3 protein. The table shows about 550,000 distinct CDR3 sequences, with 15% to 20% occurring only once. The material was PBMCs, obtained 15 days after the yellow fever booster vaccination. Receptors originate from a man aged 25-40 years who received the YFV17D yellow fever vaccine. Each CDR3 is given with its conserved first and last residue. The D gene is left open where the match is weak. Part of the rows lack a size; the others show once, few, many or a class for expanded clones.

J: TRBJ2-5; size: .; V: TRBV4-3; D: .; DNA: TGCGCCAGCAGCCAACGGGACGGCTATCAAGAGACCCAGTACTTC; CDR3: CASSQRDGYQETQYF
J: TRBJ2-3; size: .; V: TRBV30; D: .; DNA: TGTGCCTGGAGTTCAGGCGACCGCACAGATACGCAGTATTTT; CDR3: CAWSSGDRTDTQYF
J: TRBJ2-5; size: .; V: TRBV20-1; D: .; DNA: TGCAGTGCTAGAGATGAGTGGGGGGAGAGCCAAGAGACCCAGTACTTC; CDR3: CSARDEWGESQETQYF
J: TRBJ2-1; size: .; V: TRBV20-1; D: .; DNA: TGCAGTGCTAGGGGTTCACTAGGCAATGAGCAGTTCTTC; CDR3: CSARGSLGNEQFF
J: TRBJ2-7; size: .; V: TRBV29-1; D: .; DNA: TGCAGCGGCCTAAGCGGTACCGCCTACGAGCAGTACTTC; CDR3: CSGLSGTAYEQYF
J: TRBJ2-7; size: .; V: TRBV9; D: .; DNA: TGTGCCAGCAGCCAAGGACTACCTGGTTTACGTGGGCAGTACTTC; CDR3: CASSQGLPGLRGQYF
J: TRBJ2-7; size: .; V: TRBV7-2; D: TRBD2; DNA: TGTGCCAGCAGAGCAACTAGCGGAAATTACGAGCAGTACTTC; CDR3: CASRATSGNYEQYF
J: TRBJ2-3; size: .; V: TRBV13; D: TRBD2; DNA: TGTGCCAGCAGCTTAGTACTAGCGGGAGACACAGATACGCAGTATTTT; CDR3: CASSLVLAGDTDTQYF
J: TRBJ2-5; size: .; V: TRBV18; D: TRBD1; DNA: TGTGCCAGCTCACCGGAACAGGGGAGCACCCAGTACTTC; CDR3: CASSPEQGSTQYF
J: TRBJ2-7; size: .; V: TRBV6-1; D: TRBD2; DNA: TGTGCCAGCAGTATAGGACTAGCGGGGTTCTACGAGCAGTACTTC; CDR3: CASSIGLAGFYEQYF
J: TRBJ2-7; size: few; V: TRBV11-2; D: .; DNA: TGTGCCAGCAGCTTCGGCCCCTTTGGGTGGTACGAGCAGTACTTC; CDR3: CASSFGPFGWYEQYF
J: TRBJ2-1; size: .; V: TRBV3-1; D: TRBD2; DNA: TGTGCCAGCAGCCCCCCCTCTGGCGGGAGTTGGAATGAGCAGTTCTTC; CDR3: CASSPPSGGSWNEQFF
J: TRBJ2-5; size: .; V: TRBV28; D: .; DNA: TGTGCCAGCAGTCGAGGGGATAGGGGAGAGACCCAGTACTTC; CDR3: CASSRGDRGETQYF
J: TRBJ1-1; size: few; V: TRBV6-5; D: .; DNA: TGTGCCAGCAGTTCCATCACAGGGATGAACACTGAAGCTTTCTTT; CDR3: CASSSITGMNTEAFF
J: TRBJ2-1; size: few; V: TRBV3-1; D: TRBD2; DNA: TGTGCCAGCAGACCGGGACTATATAATGAGCAGTTCTTC; CDR3: CASRPGLYNEQFF
J: TRBJ1-6; size: .; V: TRBV19; D: .; DNA: TGTGCCAGTACGAACATGGAGGGTAATTCACCCCTCCACTTT; CDR3: CASTNMEGNSPLHF
J: TRBJ2-1; size: .; V: TRBV30; D: TRBD2; DNA: TGTGCCTGGAGTAGACAGACTAGCGGAGTCTCCTACAATGAGCAGTTCTTC; CDR3: CAWSRQTSGVSYNEQFF
J: TRBJ2-5; size: .; V: TRBV3-1; D: .; DNA: TGTGCCAGCAGCCAAGAACTGGATCCAGGGAGACAAGAGACCCAGTACTTC; CDR3: CASSQELDPGRQETQYF
J: TRBJ1-5; size: few; V: TRBV5-1; D: TRBD1; DNA: TGCGCCAGCAGCTTTGGGACAGGGCCTAATCAGCCCCAGCATTTT; CDR3: CASSFGTGPNQPQHF
J: TRBJ2-3; size: .; V: TRBV20-1; D: TRBD2; DNA: TGCAGTGCTAGAGTAGCGGGAGATTACACAGATACGCAGTATTTT; CDR3: CSARVAGDYTDTQYF
J: TRBJ1-1; size: few; V: TRBV7-2; D: .; DNA: TGTGCCAGCAGCTTAGTCCTCGGACACCTTGGGAACACTGAAGCTTTCTTT; CDR3: CASSLVLGHLGNTEAFF
J: TRBJ2-1; size: .; V: TRBV20-1; D: .; DNA: TGCAGTGCTAGGGAGGATGAGCAGTTCTTC; CDR3: CSAREDEQFF
J: TRBJ2-3; size: .; V: TRBV7-2; D: TRBD2; DNA: TGTGCCAGCAGCTTAATAGCGGGATCTTTCACAGATACGCAGTATTTT; CDR3: CASSLIAGSFTDTQYF
J: TRBJ2-3; size: .; V: TRBV12-3/TRBV12-4; D: .; DNA: TGTGCCAGCAAATTTGGGAGCCCCACAGATACGCAGTATTTT; CDR3: CASKFGSPTDTQYF
J: TRBJ2-7; size: .; V: TRBV29-1; D: TRBD2; DNA: TGCAGCGCGGGGCAGGGGACTAGTTCCTACGAGCAGTACTTC; CDR3: CSAGQGTSSYEQYF
J: TRBJ1-2; size: .; V: TRBV7-9; D: .; DNA: TGTGCCAGCAGACAAGACACAGGTGGCTACACCTTC; CDR3: CASRQDTGGYTF
J: TRBJ2-1; size: .; V: TRBV10-3; D: .; DNA: TGTGCCACGGGTGGCGGAGACAATGAGCAGTTCTTC; CDR3: CATGGGDNEQFF
J: TRBJ2-7; size: .; V: TRBV7-2; D: TRBD2; DNA: TGTGCCAGCAGCGAAACTAGCGGGAGATCCTACGAGCAGTACTTC; CDR3: CASSETSGRSYEQYF
J: TRBJ2-5; size: .; V: TRBV29-1; D: .; DNA: TGCAGCGTTGAAGATCCATGGGGGGGGCTAATTCCCCAAGAGACCCAGTACTTC; CDR3: CSVEDPWGGLIPQETQYF
J: TRBJ1-2; size: few; V: TRBV6-5; D: .; DNA: TGTGCCAGCAGTTACCGACACCCTGTTACGGGCTACACCTTC; CDR3: CASSYRHPVTGYTF
J: TRBJ2-3; size: few; V: TRBV29-1; D: TRBD2; DNA: TGCAGCGTTGGCCGGAGCGGGGCCTTGAATACGCAGTATTTT; CDR3: CSVGRSGALNTQYF
J: TRBJ2-7; size: .; V: TRBV20-1; D: TRBD1; DNA: TGCAGTGGCATACCCGGGACAGTCTACGAGCAGTACTTC; CDR3: CSGIPGTVYEQYF
J: TRBJ2-5; size: .; V: TRBV9; D: .; DNA: TGTGCCAGCAGCGTAAGAGGTAGTTTGGAGACCCAGTACTTC; CDR3: CASSVRGSLETQYF
J: TRBJ1-1; size: .; V: TRBV5-6; D: .; DNA: TGTGCCAGCACCGCAAGGGGCACTGAAGCTTTCTTT; CDR3: CASTARGTEAFF
J: TRBJ2-2; size: .; V: TRBV9; D: .; DNA: TGTGCCAGCAGCGTAGGGGGAAACACCGGGGAGCTGTTTTTT; CDR3: CASSVGGNTGELFF
J: TRBJ2-7; size: .; V: TRBV3-1; D: TRBD2; DNA: TGTGCCAGCAGCCAAGCAGGGAGGGGAAAGTCTAGCGAGCAGTACTTC; CDR3: CASSQAGRGKSSEQYF
J: TRBJ2-1; size: .; V: TRBV7-3; D: .; DNA: TGTGCCAGCAGCTCGGGACCGGGTAGTGAGCAGTTCTTC; CDR3: CASSSGPGSEQFF
J: TRBJ2-1; size: .; V: TRBV6-5; D: TRBD1; DNA: TGTGCCAGCAGTTACGAATCGGGACAGGTATACAATGAGCAGTTCTTC; CDR3: CASSYESGQVYNEQFF
J: TRBJ2-2; size: .; V: TRBV12-3/TRBV12-4; D: .; DNA: TGTGCCAGCAGTTTTCTATCGAACACCGGGGAGCTGTTTTTT; CDR3: CASSFLSNTGELFF
J: TRBJ2-2; size: .; V: TRBV7-3; D: .; DNA: TGTGCCAGCAGCCCCGGGAGACGGGAGCTGTTTTTT; CDR3: CASSPGRRELFF
J: TRBJ2-7; size: few; V: TRBV15; D: TRBD1; DNA: TGTGCCACCAGCAGAGATCTGGGACAGGGTTCCCACGAGCAGTACTTC; CDR3: CATSRDLGQGSHEQYF
J: TRBJ2-7; size: .; V: TRBV5-1; D: .; DNA: TGCGCCAGCAGCCTCCGGGCGGGGGCTGACGAGCAGTACTTC; CDR3: CASSLRAGADEQYF
J: TRBJ1-5; size: once; V: TRBV30; D: .; DNA: TGTGCCTGGAGTCAGGGAAGCAATCAGCCCCAGCATTTT; CDR3: CAWSQGSNQPQHF
J: TRBJ2-5; size: few; V: TRBV25-1; D: .; DNA: TGTGCCAGCAGTTCCTACGGACGGTCCCAAGAGACCCAGTACTTC; CDR3: CASSSYGRSQETQYF
J: TRBJ1-5; size: .; V: TRBV7-2; D: .; DNA: TGTGCCAGCAGCTCCGTGGCTGGCAATCAGCCCCAGCATTTT; CDR3: CASSSVAGNQPQHF
J: TRBJ1-1; size: .; V: TRBV3-1; D: .; DNA: TGTGCCAGCAGCCGCGGGACGAGGGACACTGAAGCTTTCTTT; CDR3: CASSRGTRDTEAFF
J: TRBJ2-7; size: .; V: TRBV7-8; D: .; DNA: TGTGCCAGCAGCTACACCGGGAAAGGGTATAGCTACGAGCAGTACTTC; CDR3: CASSYTGKGYSYEQYF
J: TRBJ2-1; size: .; V: TRBV20-1; D: TRBD2; DNA: TGCAGTGCCGGACTAGGTAATGAGCAGTTCTTC; CDR3: CSAGLGNEQFF
J: TRBJ2-3; size: .; V: TRBV20-1; D: .; DNA: TGCAGTGCCGGCGCGAAGGGCCCCACAGATACGCAGTATTTT; CDR3: CSAGAKGPTDTQYF
J: TRBJ1-2; size: .; V: TRBV10-3; D: .; DNA: TGTGCCATCAGTGAGCCAGCCCCTTATGGCTACACCTTC; CDR3: CAISEPAPYGYTF
J: TRBJ2-3; size: few; V: TRBV20-1; D: .; DNA: TGCAGTGCTAGAGATAGACGGGGCACAGATACGCAGTATTTT; CDR3: CSARDRRGTDTQYF
J: TRBJ2-2; size: .; V: TRBV7-8; D: .; DNA: TGTGCCAGCAGACCCGACACCGGGGAGCTGTTTTTT; CDR3: CASRPDTGELFF
J: TRBJ2-4; size: many; V: TRBV12-3/TRBV12-4; D: .; DNA: TGTGCCAGCACCTTGCCTGGGGTGAGAAACATTCAGTACTTC; CDR3: CASTLPGVRNIQYF